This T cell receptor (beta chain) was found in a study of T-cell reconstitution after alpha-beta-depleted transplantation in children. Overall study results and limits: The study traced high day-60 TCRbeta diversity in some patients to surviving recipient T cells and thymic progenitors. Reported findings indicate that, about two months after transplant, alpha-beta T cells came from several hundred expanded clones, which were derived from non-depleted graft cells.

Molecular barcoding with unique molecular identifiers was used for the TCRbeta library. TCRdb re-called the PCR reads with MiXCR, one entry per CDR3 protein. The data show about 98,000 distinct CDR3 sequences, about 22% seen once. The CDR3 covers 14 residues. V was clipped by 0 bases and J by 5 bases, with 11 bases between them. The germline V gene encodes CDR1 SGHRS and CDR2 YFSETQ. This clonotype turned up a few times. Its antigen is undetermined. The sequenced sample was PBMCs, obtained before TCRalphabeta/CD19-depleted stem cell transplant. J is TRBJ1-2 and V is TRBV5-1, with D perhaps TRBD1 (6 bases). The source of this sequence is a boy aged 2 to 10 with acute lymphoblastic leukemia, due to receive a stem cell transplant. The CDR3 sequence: CASSLDRASYGYTF. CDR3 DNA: TGCGCCAGCAGCTTGGACAGGGCTTCTTATGGCTACACCTTC.